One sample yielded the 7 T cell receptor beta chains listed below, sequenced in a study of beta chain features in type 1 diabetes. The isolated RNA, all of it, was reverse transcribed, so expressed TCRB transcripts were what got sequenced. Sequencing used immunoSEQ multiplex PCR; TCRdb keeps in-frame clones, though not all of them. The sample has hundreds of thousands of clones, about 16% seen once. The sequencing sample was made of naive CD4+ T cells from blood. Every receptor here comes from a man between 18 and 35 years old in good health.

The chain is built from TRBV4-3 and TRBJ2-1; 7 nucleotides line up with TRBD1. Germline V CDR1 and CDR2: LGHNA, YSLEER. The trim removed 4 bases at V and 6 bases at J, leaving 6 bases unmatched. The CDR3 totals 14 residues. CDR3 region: CASSRGWDSNEQFF. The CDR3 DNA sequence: TGCGCCAGCAGCCGGGGGTGGGACAGCAATGAGCAGTTCTTC.

The CDR3 DNA is TGTGCCAGCAGCGTTGGCAGGGGGCGATCGGATGAGCAGTTCTTC. Amino acid sequence: CASSVGRGRSDEQFF. The J gene is TRBJ2-1, the V gene TRBV9, with TRBD1 matching over 8 bases. The V segment lost 2 bases and the J segment 8 bases; nucleotides outside the gene matches: 9. Per the germline V gene, CDR1 is SGDLS and CDR2 is YYNGEE. This CDR3 spans 15 amino acids.

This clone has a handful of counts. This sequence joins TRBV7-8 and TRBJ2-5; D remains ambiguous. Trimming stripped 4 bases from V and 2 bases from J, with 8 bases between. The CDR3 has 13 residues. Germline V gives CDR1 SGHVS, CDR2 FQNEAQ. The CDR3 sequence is CASSWGPQETQYF. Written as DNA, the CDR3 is TGTGCCAGCAGCTGGGGTCCTCAAGAGACCCAGTACTTC.

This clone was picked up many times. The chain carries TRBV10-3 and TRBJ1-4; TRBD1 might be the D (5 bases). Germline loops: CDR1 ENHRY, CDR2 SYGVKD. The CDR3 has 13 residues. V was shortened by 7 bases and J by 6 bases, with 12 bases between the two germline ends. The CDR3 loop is CAINTGLDEKLFF. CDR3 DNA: TGTGCCATCAATACGGGGCTGGATGAAAAACTGTTTTTT.

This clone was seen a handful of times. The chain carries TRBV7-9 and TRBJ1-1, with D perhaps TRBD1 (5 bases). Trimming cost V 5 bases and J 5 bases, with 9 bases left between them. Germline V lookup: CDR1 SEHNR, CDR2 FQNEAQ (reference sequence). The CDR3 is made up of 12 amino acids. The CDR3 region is CASSAGRTEAFF. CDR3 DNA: TGTGCCAGCAGCGCAGGGAGGACTGAAGCTTTCTTT.

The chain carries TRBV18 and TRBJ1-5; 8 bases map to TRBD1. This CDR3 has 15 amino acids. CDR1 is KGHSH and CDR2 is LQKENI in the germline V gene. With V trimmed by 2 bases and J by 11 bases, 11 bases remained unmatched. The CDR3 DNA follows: TGTGCCAGCTCACCATCCAGGGGGCCCGGTGAGGCCCAGCATTTT. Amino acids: CASSPSRGPGEAQHF. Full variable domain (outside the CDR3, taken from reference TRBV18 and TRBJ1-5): NAGVMQNPRHLVRRRGQEARLRCSPMKGHSHVYWYRQLPEEGLKFMVYLQKENIIDESGMPKERFSAEFPKEGPSILRIQQVVRGDSAAYFCASSPSRGPGEAQHFGDGTRLSIL.

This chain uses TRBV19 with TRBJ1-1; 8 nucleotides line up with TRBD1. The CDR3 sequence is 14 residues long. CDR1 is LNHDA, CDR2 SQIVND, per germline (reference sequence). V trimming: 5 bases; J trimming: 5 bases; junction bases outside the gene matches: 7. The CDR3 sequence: CASSVRQGRTEAFF. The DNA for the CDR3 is TGTGCCAGTAGTGTACGACAGGGGAGGACTGAAGCTTTCTTT. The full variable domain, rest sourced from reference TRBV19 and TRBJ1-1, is DGGITQSPKYLFRKEGQNVTLSCEQNLNHDAMYWYRQDPGQGLRLIYYSQIVNDFQKGDIAEGYSVSREKKESFPLTVTSAQKNPTAFYLCASSVRQGRTEAFFGQGTRLTVV.